This T cell receptor (beta chain) came from a study of blood T cell repertoires in COVID-19. Clones were sequenced by immunoSEQ multiplex PCR, and TCRdb holds only the in-frame ones, with some missing. The table lists 250,000 to 300,000 clones, 86% of them singletons. With 3 bases removed from V and 1 base from J, the gap between germline ends came to 15 bases. The CDR3 has 16 amino acids. Germline CDR1 reads MGHRA; CDR2 reads YSYEKL. Sequencing was carried out using peripheral blood. The sequence derives from a man between 18 and 29 years old with active or convalescent COVID-19. The chain links TRBV4-1 to TRBJ2-5; D is unresolved. The CDR3 here is CASSQSASRLQETQYF. In nucleotides, the CDR3 is TGCGCCAGCAGCCAGAGCGCCTCGAGACTCCAAGAGACCCAGTACTTC.